Below, 16 T cell receptor beta chains from the same sample are listed, as sequenced in a study of T cell repertoires in cytomegalovirus infection (dated by TCRdb to the late 2010s). The sequencer was an Illumina HiSeq 1500. Through fastp at Q25 and MiXCR, TCRdb rebuilt clones from the public reads, retaining in-frame beta chains. Identical CDR3 proteins give one entry, which carries the most common genes and DNA. The sample table lists roughly 720,000 distinct CDR3 sequences, roughly 35% of them with a count of one. The leading ten clones occupy about 2.8% of the sample. Sequenced sample: PBMCs. The receptors here all came from a human donor in good health (CMV status not recorded). Some clones in this sample may be carry-over from other donors' samples.

This chain joins TRBV5-6 and TRBJ2-7; 7 positions match TRBD1. The ends lost 4 bases at V and 6 bases at J; junction bases unmatched: 7. The germline V gene has CDR1 SGHDT and CDR2 YYEEEE. This CDR3 comprises 13 residues. In DNA form, the CDR3 reads TGTGCCAGCAGCCCGGACGGGACAGCCGAGCAGTACTTC. Its translation: CASSPDGTAEQYF. Full variable domain (missing parts from reference TRBV5-6 and TRBJ2-7): DAGVTQSPTHLIKTRGQQVTLRCSPKSGHDTVSWYQQALGQGPQFIFQYYEEEERQRGNFPDRFSGHQFPNYSSELNVNALLLGDSALYLCASSPDGTAEQYFGPGTRLTVT.

J is TRBJ1-5 and V is TRBV5-3; TRBD1 aligns across 8 bases. TRBV5-3 falls under the ORF class, with uncertain function. The V and J ends lost 8 bases and 4 bases, in that order; junction bases with no gene match: 14. The CDR3 consists of 16 residues. This CDR3 reads CASRVSRGPRNQPQHF. The CDR3 DNA reads TGTGCCAGCAGGGTTTCCAGGGGGCCGCGGAATCAGCCCCAGCATTTT.

This clonotype was counted once. The chain carries TRBV3-1 and TRBJ1-5; D not resolved. CDR1 LGHDT and CDR2 YNNKEL come from the germline V gene (reference sequence). The CDR3 runs 16 residues. V was pared by 0 bases and J by 0 bases, with 9 bases between. The CDR3 sequence is CASSQDFGNSNQPQHF. CDR3 bases: TGTGCCAGCAGCCAAGATTTTGGGAATAGCAATCAGCCCCAGCATTTT.

This chain connects TRBV28 to TRBJ1-5; 8 nucleotides match TRBD1. The CDR3 runs to 16 residues. Germline CDR1 MDHEN, CDR2 SYDVKM. Germline trimming cut 4 bases from V and 4 bases from J; bases unmatched to any gene: 9. CDR3 nucleotide sequence: TGTGCCAGCAGTTACAGGGGGAGTTGGCCAAATCAGCCCCAGCATTTT. Its translation is CASSYRGSWPNQPQHF.

This clonotype was counted a few times. V gene TRBV20-1 combines with J gene TRBJ1-1; D is uncertain. Trimming shortened V by 0 bases and J by 1 base, and 24 bases separated the two germline ends. CDR3 length equals 19 residues. The germline CDR1 and CDR2 sequences are DFQATT and SNEGSKA (reference sequence). CDR3 sequence (DNA): TGCAGTGCTAGAGATCGGGTACTTCCCCGGTCCACCGCGAACACTGAAGCTTTCTTT. Translated: CSARDRVLPRSTANTEAFF.

This rearrangement joins TRBV5-4 to TRBJ2-4, with 14 bases that match TRBD2. In germline, CDR1 is SGHNT, CDR2 YYREEE (reference sequence). The CDR3 has 18 amino acids. The trim removed 4 bases at V and 0 bases at J, leaving 6 bases unmatched. Here the CDR3 DNA reads TGTGCCAGCAGCCCGGGACTAGCGGGAGCGGGAGCCAAAAACATTCAGTACTTC. Amino acids: CASSPGLAGAGAKNIQYF.

This clonotype has a handful of counts. The V and J genes are TRBV29-1 and TRBJ2-5, with D perhaps given as TRBD1 or TRBD2 (5 bases each). Germline V gene sequence: CDR1 SQVTM, CDR2 ANQGSEA. The CDR3 runs 12 residues. V dropped 5 bases and J dropped 5 bases, with 12 bases sitting between them. The chain's CDR3 is CSVRGRVETQYF. The CDR3 DNA follows: TGCAGCGTTCGGGGCAGGGTGGAGACCCAGTACTTC.

The sample holds a few counts of this clonotype. The rearrangement links TRBV7-8 to TRBJ1-1; 7 bases match TRBD1. CDR3 size: 14 residues. Germline CDR1 SGHVS, CDR2 FQNEAQ. J was trimmed by 3 bases and V by 6 bases; bases with no gene match: 7. The CDR3 DNA sequence: TGTGCCAGCAGTAGGGACAGACCCGACACTGAAGCTTTCTTT. Translation: CASSRDRPDTEAFF. Supplemented by reference TRBV7-8 and TRBJ1-1, the full variable domain reads GAGVSQSPRYKVAKRGQDVALRCDPISGHVSLFWYQQALGQGPEFLTYFQNEAQLDKSGLPSDRFFAERPEGSVSTLKIQRTQQEDSAVYLCASSRDRPDTEAFFGQGTRLTVV.

This clonotype showed up just a few times. The rearrangement links TRBV10-3 to TRBJ2-3; no clear D gene. V lost 8 bases and J lost 3, with 12 bases in between. Germline CDR1 is ENHRY and CDR2 is SYGVKD. This CDR3 region has 13 residues. CDR3 protein: CAIRPRETDTQYF. The CDR3 DNA follows: TGTGCCATCCGCCCCCGAGAGACAGATACGCAGTATTTT.

This clonotype was observed a handful of times. The V call is TRBV2, the J call TRBJ2-5; D call uncertain. Trimming stripped 8 bases from V and 2 bases from J, with 3 bases between. Looked up from germline, CDR1 is SNHLY and CDR2 is FYNNEI. The length of the CDR3 is 10 residues. CDR3 sequence reads: CASAQETQYF. The CDR3 DNA sequence: TGTGCCAGCGCACAAGAGACCCAGTACTTC.

This clonotype came up once. The genes are TRBV27 and TRBJ1-2; 7 bases align to TRBD1. V lost 8 bases and J lost 7; bases outside the gene matches: 13. The CDR3 totals 14 residues. CDR1 and CDR2 (germline): MNHEY, SMNVEV (reference sequence). DNA of the CDR3: TGTGCCAGCGCGGGACAGTCTCACCTTGGTGGCTACACCTTC. Amino acids: CASAGQSHLGGYTF.

This clonotype was detected many times. This rearrangement joins TRBV7-9 to TRBJ1-1, with 10 bases lining up with TRBD1. The junction had 1 base not matched to a gene; V was cut back by 5 bases and J by 4 bases. Germline V gene sequence: CDR1 SEHNR, CDR2 FQNEAQ (reference sequence). The CDR3 has 13 residues. The CDR3 here is CASSRTGGTEAFF. CDR3 nucleotides: TGTGCCAGCAGCCGGACAGGGGGCACTGAAGCTTTCTTT.

V and J are TRBV5-4 and TRBJ2-3, with TRBD2 identical over 15 bases. The V segment lost 0 bases and the J segment 2 bases; nucleotides outside the gene matches: 4. The CDR3 is made up of 18 amino acids. Germline V gene data show CDR1 as SGHNT and CDR2 as YYREEE (reference sequence). Written as DNA, the CDR3 is TGTGCCAGCAGCTTGGCCTGGACTAGCGGGGGGGCCACAGATACGCAGTATTTT. Protein product: CASSLAWTSGGATDTQYF.

This sequence joins TRBV20-1 and TRBJ2-7; 8 nucleotides match TRBD1. Germline trimming cut 6 bases from V and 5 bases from J; bases unmatched to any gene: 9. Germline lookup yields CDR1 DFQATT and CDR2 SNEGSKA (reference sequence). The length of the CDR3 is 13 residues. CDR3 sequence reads: CSAPRQGSDEQYF. The CDR3, as DNA: TGCAGTGCGCCCAGACAGGGGTCCGACGAGCAGTACTTC.

J is TRBJ1-2 and V is TRBV5-4; D may be TRBD1 (5 bases). The CDR3 extends over 16 amino acids. Germline V lookup: CDR1 SGHNT, CDR2 YYREEE (reference sequence). The ends were cut back, 0 bases at V and 5 bases at J, with 17 bases in the middle. The CDR3 region is CASSLAAGRGKYGYTF. The CDR3, as DNA: TGTGCCAGCAGCTTGGCGGCAGGGAGAGGAAAGTATGGCTACACCTTC.

V gene TRBV27 combines with J gene TRBJ1-5, with 7 bases fitting TRBD1. This CDR3 contains 15 residues. V shed 5 bases and J 3 bases; nucleotides not matched to a gene: 7. Germline V gene lookup returns CDR1 MNHEY and CDR2 SMNVEV (reference sequence). Here the CDR3 DNA reads TGTGCCAGCAGTCCTCAACAGGGGCACAATCAGCCCCAGCATTTT. Its protein product is CASSPQQGHNQPQHF.